The 20 T cell receptor beta chains below were found in one sample sequenced in a study of blood T cell repertoires in COVID-19. Libraries were prepared by immunoSEQ multiplex PCR; TCRdb keeps only in-frame clonotypes and omits some of them. This table has about 140,000 clones, 80% to 90% appearing once. The sample consisted of peripheral blood. These receptors came from a woman between 45 and 60 years old with acute or convalescent COVID-19.

The chain carries TRBV29-1 and TRBJ2-1, with D possibly being TRBD1 (7 bases). Germline-derived CDR1 and CDR2 are SQVTM and ANQGSEA. This CDR3 has 14 residues. V shed 6 bases and J shed 3 bases, with 15 bases lying between them. CDR3 sequence: CSVARQGLYNEQFF. DNA of the CDR3: TGCAGCGTGGCGCGACAGGGACTCTACAATGAGCAGTTCTTC.

CDR3 loop: CASSLWPSGGSTDTQYF. The CDR3 bases are TGTGCCAGCAGCTTATGGCCTAGCGGGGGGAGCACAGATACGCAGTATTTT. The chain combines TRBV7-3 with TRBJ2-3; 11 nucleotides match TRBD2. Germline CDR1 and CDR2: SGHTA and FQGTGA. The V segment lost 2 bases and the J segment 0 bases; nucleotides outside the gene matches: 4. The CDR3 length is 17 residues.

This clone was detected ten times or more. The gene calls are TRBV19 and TRBJ1-1; TRBD1 might be the D (5 bases). Per the germline V gene, CDR1 is LNHDA and CDR2 is SQIVND (reference sequence). The V end was cut by 5 bases, the J end by 3 bases, with 10 bases between. This CDR3 is 13 amino acids long. The DNA for the CDR3 is TGTGCCAGTAGTGGGGCGGGGGACACTGAAGCTTTCTTT. This codes for CASSGAGDTEAFF. Full variable domain (missing parts from reference TRBV19 and TRBJ1-1): DGGITQSPKYLFRKEGQNVTLSCEQNLNHDAMYWYRQDPGQGLRLIYYSQIVNDFQKGDIAEGYSVSREKKESFPLTVTSAQKNPTAFYLCASSGAGDTEAFFGQGTRLTVV.

This chain uses TRBV21-1 with TRBJ1-2; the table calls TRBD1, which could not be checked here. TRBV21-1 is an annotated pseudogene. The CDR3 has 15 amino acids. DNA for the CDR3: TGTGCCAGCAGCAAATGGTACAGGGCTAACTATGGCTACACCTTC. Protein: CASSKWYRANYGYTF.

This chain links TRBV29-1 with TRBJ2-7; a possible D gene is TRBD1 (6 bases). This CDR3 is 13 amino acids long. Per germline, CDR1 SQVTM and CDR2 ANQGSEA. Deletions cut 6 bases from V and 1 base from J, with 13 bases between. In DNA form, the CDR3 reads TGCAGCGTCCTGACAGGTTATTCCTACGAGCAGTACTTC. Translating gives CSVLTGYSYEQYF.

The chain has TRBV4-1 and TRBJ2-7, with TRBD1 matching over 7 bases. The CDR3 totals 14 residues. V was pared by 5 bases and J by 3 bases, with 7 bases of the junction left unmatched. Germline CDR1 MGHRA, CDR2 YSYEKL. CDR3 nucleotides: TGCGCCAGCAGCAGAACGGGACAGAACTACGAGCAGTACTTC. This codes for CASSRTGQNYEQYF.

The chain joins TRBV3-1 (or the pseudogene TRBV3-2) to TRBJ1-5; 10 nucleotides agree with TRBD1. Germline CDR1 reads LGHDT; CDR2 reads YNNKEL (reference sequence). The CDR3 sequence is 15 residues long. The V gene end was trimmed by 5 bases and the J gene end by 4 bases; junction bases not matched to a gene: 5. The CDR3 protein is CASSSRQGANQPQHF. DNA for the CDR3: TGTGCCAGCAGCTCCCGACAGGGGGCAAATCAGCCCCAGCATTTT.

The rearrangement uses TRBV7-8 and TRBJ2-7, with 10 bases fitting TRBD1. The CDR3 runs 15 residues. The ends lost 7 bases at V and 3 bases at J; junction bases unmatched: 9. Per the germline V gene, CDR1 is SGHVS and CDR2 is FQNEAQ. The CDR3 sequence is CASTPWGTGDYEQYF. The CDR3 DNA follows: TGTGCCAGCACCCCTTGGGGGACAGGGGACTACGAGCAGTACTTC.

This rearrangement joins TRBV19 to TRBJ2-1; D not certain. This CDR3 spans 11 amino acids. Germline CDR1 LNHDA, CDR2 SQIVND (reference sequence). Trimming stripped 3 bases from V and 10 bases from J, with 7 bases between. CDR3 sequence reads: CASSIYREQFF. CDR3 DNA sequence: TGTGCCAGTAGTATCTATCGGGAGCAGTTCTTC.

The J gene is TRBJ2-7, the V gene TRBV28, with 7 bases identical to TRBD1. The germline gives CDR1 MDHEN, CDR2 SYDVKM. V trimming: 5 bases; J trimming: 0 bases; junction bases outside the gene matches: 10. The CDR3 has 16 amino acids. CDR3 sequence (DNA): TGTGCCAGCAGTCAGGGACAGCTGGCCCTCTCCTACGAGCAGTACTTC. Protein sequence: CASSQGQLALSYEQYF.

The chain has TRBV27 and TRBJ1-2; TRBD1 agrees at 9 bases. Germline assignment: CDR1 MNHEY and CDR2 SMNVEV (reference sequence). CDR3 length: 16 residues. The trim removed 10 bases at V and 1 base at J, leaving 13 bases unmatched. CDR3 nucleotide sequence: TGTGCCACCGGGGCGGGACAGGGTTTCGGTAACTATGGCTACACCTTC. Its translation: CATGAGQGFGNYGYTF.

The chain joins TRBV10-1 to TRBJ2-2; the D gene is possibly TRBD1 (5 bases). V dropped 10 bases and J dropped 5 bases, with 14 bases sitting between them. This CDR3 contains 13 residues. Germline lookup yields CDR1 WNHNN and CDR2 SYGVQD (reference sequence). CDR3 DNA: TGCGCCACCCGACAGATACTGACCGGGGAGCTGTTTTTT. It encodes CATRQILTGELFF.

V and J are TRBV29-1 and TRBJ2-2; 8 nucleotides align to TRBD1. The CDR3 is 14 amino acids. The V gene's germline CDR1 is SQVTM and CDR2 ANQGSEA. V was clipped by 7 bases and J by 0 bases; unmatched bases: 4. The DNA of the CDR3 is TGCAGCGCCTGGACAGGGCCGAACACCGGGGAGCTGTTTTTT. Its protein is CSAWTGPNTGELFF.

This clone was picked up one time. This chain uses TRBV7-9 with TRBJ2-1, with a tentative D call TRBD1 (6 bases). CDR3 length equals 16 residues. CDR1 SEHNR and CDR2 FQNEAQ come from the germline V gene (reference sequence). Trimming pared 4 bases from V and 1 base from J, leaving 14 bases between. The CDR3 bases are TGTGCCAGCAGCTCCTATTTTACAGGGTCCTACAATGAGCAGTTCTTC. Residues: CASSSYFTGSYNEQFF.

The DNA for the CDR3 is TGTGCCAGTAACTCATTGGAGGGTCGCTTAGACTATGGCTACACCTTC. Protein sequence: CASNSLEGRLDYGYTF. The V and J genes are TRBV19 and TRBJ1-2; D is uncertain. V was cut by 7 bases and J by 3 bases, with 21 bases left in between. Germline V CDR1 and CDR2: LNHDA, SQIVND (reference sequence). This CDR3 contains 16 residues.

V is TRBV2 and J is TRBJ2-1, with 7 bases aligning to TRBD2. The CDR3 contains 12 residues. With 4 bases clipped from V and 10 bases from J, the junction kept 4 bases outside the gene matches. CDR1 is SNHLY, CDR2 FYNNEI, per germline. Here the CDR3 DNA reads TGTGCCAGCAGTGGGACTAGTATGGAGCAGTTCTTC. This translates into CASSGTSMEQFF.

This rearrangement joins TRBV9 to TRBJ2-7, with D possibly being TRBD2 (6 bases). CDR3 length: 13 residues. Germline assignment: CDR1 SGDLS and CDR2 YYNGEE. Trimming cost V 0 bases and J 5 bases, with 9 bases left between them. Here the CDR3 reads CASSVGGVNEQYF. The DNA for the CDR3 is TGTGCCAGCAGCGTAGGGGGGGTGAACGAGCAGTACTTC.

The J gene is TRBJ1-1, the V gene TRBV9; a weak D match, TRBD1 (5 bases). The germline V gene encodes CDR1 SGDLS and CDR2 YYNGEE. This CDR3 has 13 amino acids. V lost 0 bases to trimming and J lost 9 bases, with 12 bases between them. The CDR3 sequence: CASSVVPDSQAFF. Here the CDR3 DNA reads TGTGCCAGCAGCGTAGTCCCTGACAGCCAAGCTTTCTTT.

This clone has more than one count but fewer than ten. The junction shows a germline mismatch at one end, possibly a read error. The J gene is TRBJ1-1, the V gene TRBV6-1, with 8 bases lining up with TRBD1. Looked up from germline, CDR1 is MNHNS and CDR2 is SASEGT. The CDR3 consists of 16 residues. The CDR3 is CASSERTGRTNSEAFF. The CDR3 nucleotides read TGTGCCAGCAGTGAAAGGACAGGGAGAACGAACTCTGAAGCTTTCTTT.

The chain has TRBV14 and TRBJ1-1; 7 bases line up with TRBD1. The CDR3 has 15 amino acids. Germline V gene data show CDR1 as SGHDN and CDR2 as FVKESK. V was pared by 4 bases and J by 4 bases, with 9 bases of the junction left unmatched. The CDR3 bases are TGTGCCAGCAGCCGGACGGGACAGACTATCACTGAAGCTTTCTTT. Its protein is CASSRTGQTITEAFF.